This is a list of T cell receptor beta chains from one sample in a study of CD8 T cells in ankylosing spondylitis. TCRdb processed the 5' RACE reads anew with MiXCR; each CDR3 protein has one entry. This table holds around 230,000 distinct CDR3 sequences, approximately 7.6% found once. Specimen: blood, either unsorted or a sorted T cell fraction (not recorded which). The receptors here all came from a female donor with ankylosing spondylitis or in good health (not recorded which). Each CDR3 is given with its conserved first and last residue. D genes are given only for firm matches. Clone size appears in some rows only: once, few, many, or a class for an expanded clone.

CDR3 DNA: TGTGCCAGCAGTTTATCCACCTTACCCCAGCATTTT; CDR3 protein: CASSLSTLPQHF; J gene: TRBJ1-5; clone size: many; V gene: TRBV12-3/TRBV12-4; D gene: NA
CDR3 DNA: TGTGCCAGCAGTTACGTGGCGGGAGAGGCCTACAATGAGCAGTTCTTC; CDR3 protein: CASSYVAGEAYNEQFF; J gene: TRBJ2-1; clone size: many; V gene: TRBV6-6; D gene: TRBD2
CDR3 DNA: TGTGCCTTGCGGACAGGGGATAATTCACCCCTCCACTTT; CDR3 protein: CALRTGDNSPLHF; J gene: TRBJ1-6; clone size: many; V gene: TRBV30; D gene: TRBD1
CDR3 DNA: TGTGCCATCAGTCGACAGGAACATGAGCAGTTCTTC; CDR3 protein: CAISRQEHEQFF; J gene: TRBJ2-1; clone size: NA; V gene: TRBV10-3; D gene: NA
CDR3 DNA: TGCAGTGCTAACGGGGACAGGGGGCGAAATCAGCCCCAGCATTTT; CDR3 protein: CSANGDRGRNQPQHF; J gene: TRBJ1-5; clone size: many; V gene: TRBV20-1; D gene: TRBD1
CDR3 DNA: TGCAGCGTCACCACCACAGGGGGGTCATACGAGCAGTACTTC; CDR3 protein: CSVTTTGGSYEQYF; J gene: TRBJ2-7; clone size: many; V gene: TRBV29-1; D gene: TRBD1
CDR3 DNA: TGCGCCAGCAGCCTCAGACCCATGACAGGGCTGGATGAAAAACTGTTTTTT; CDR3 protein: CASSLRPMTGLDEKLFF; J gene: TRBJ1-4; clone size: many; V gene: TRBV5-1; D gene: TRBD1
CDR3 DNA: TGTGCCATCAGCACAGGGGTCCGACAGGGGCTCAACACTGAAGCTTTCTTT; CDR3 protein: CAISTGVRQGLNTEAFF; J gene: TRBJ1-1; clone size: many; V gene: TRBV10-3; D gene: TRBD1
CDR3 DNA: TGTGCCAGCACCTTCAGCCCCGGGACCTCGAATCAGCCCCAGCATTTT; CDR3 protein: CASTFSPGTSNQPQHF; J gene: TRBJ1-5; clone size: many; V gene: TRBV6-1; D gene: NA
CDR3 DNA: TGCAGCGTTGGACAGGGCGGCGGTGAGCAGTTCTTC; CDR3 protein: CSVGQGGGEQFF; J gene: TRBJ2-1; clone size: many; V gene: TRBV29-1; D gene: TRBD1
CDR3 DNA: TGTGCCAGCAGCCAAGCAGGGGTCTACACTGAAGCTTTCTTT; CDR3 protein: CASSQAGVYTEAFF; J gene: TRBJ1-1; clone size: many; V gene: TRBV3-1; D gene: NA
CDR3 DNA: TGCGCCAGCAGTGGTGGACAGGGTGCCTACGAGCAGTACTTC; CDR3 protein: CASSGGQGAYEQYF; J gene: TRBJ2-7; clone size: many; V gene: TRBV10-2; D gene: TRBD1
CDR3 DNA: TGTGCCAGCAGTTCCCCCGGGACAGAAGCCTCTGGGGCCAACGTCCTGACTTTC; CDR3 protein: CASSSPGTEASGANVLTF; J gene: TRBJ2-6; clone size: NA; V gene: TRBV28; D gene: TRBD1
CDR3 DNA: TGTGCCTGGAAAGGAGGAAAGACCCAGTACTTC; CDR3 protein: CAWKGGKTQYF; J gene: TRBJ2-5; clone size: NA; V gene: TRBV30; D gene: NA
CDR3 DNA: TGCGCCAGCAGTCCAGGACTAAACACAGATACGCAGTATTTT; CDR3 protein: CASSPGLNTDTQYF; J gene: TRBJ2-3; clone size: many; V gene: TRBV5-1; D gene: NA
CDR3 DNA: TGTGCCAGCAGCGCCGCGCTTCCCGCCTACAATGAGCAGTTCTTC; CDR3 protein: CASSAALPAYNEQFF; J gene: TRBJ2-1; clone size: NA; V gene: TRBV7-1; D gene: NA
CDR3 DNA: TGTGCCAGCAGCTTGTACCGTACCTCCTACAATGAGCAGTTCTTC; CDR3 protein: CASSLYRTSYNEQFF; J gene: TRBJ2-1; clone size: once; V gene: TRBV5-6; D gene: NA
CDR3 DNA: TGTGCCAGCAGCCAAACAGGGGCCACCGGGGAGCTGTTTTTT; CDR3 protein: CASSQTGATGELFF; J gene: TRBJ2-2; clone size: many; V gene: TRBV12-3/TRBV12-4; D gene: TRBD1
CDR3 DNA: TGCAGTGCTAGGGGATACAGTGGGGCTATGAACACTGAAGCTTTCTTT; CDR3 protein: CSARGYSGAMNTEAFF; J gene: TRBJ1-1; clone size: many; V gene: TRBV20-1; D gene: NA
CDR3 DNA: TGCGCCAGCAGCTTTACGGCGGACACTGAAGCTTTCTTT; CDR3 protein: CASSFTADTEAFF; J gene: TRBJ1-1; clone size: many; V gene: TRBV5-1; D gene: NA
CDR3 DNA: TGTGCCAGCAGTTACTTAGTCGACAGGGGGAAGCAGTTCTTC; CDR3 protein: CASSYLVDRGKQFF; J gene: TRBJ2-1; clone size: NA; V gene: TRBV6-2/TRBV6-3; D gene: TRBD1
CDR3 DNA: TGTGCCATCAGTCCACAGGGGATCGAGCAGTACTTC; CDR3 protein: CAISPQGIEQYF; J gene: TRBJ2-7; clone size: many; V gene: TRBV10-3; D gene: TRBD1
CDR3 DNA: TGTGCCAGCAGTTACAGTAGACCTCCGTATGGCTACACCTTC; CDR3 protein: CASSYSRPPYGYTF; J gene: TRBJ1-2; clone size: NA; V gene: TRBV6-2/TRBV6-3; D gene: NA
CDR3 DNA: TGTGCCAGCAGCCAAACCGGACTAGCGGGAGGACCTGAGCAGTTCTTC; CDR3 protein: CASSQTGLAGGPEQFF; J gene: TRBJ2-1; clone size: few; V gene: TRBV7-2; D gene: TRBD2
CDR3 DNA: TGTGCCAGTAGTAAGGACAACTATGGCTACACCTTC; CDR3 protein: CASSKDNYGYTF; J gene: TRBJ1-2; clone size: many; V gene: TRBV19; D gene: NA
CDR3 DNA: TGTGCCAGCGGGGATCCGGGCCACGGGAATCAGCCCCAGCATTTT; CDR3 protein: CASGDPGHGNQPQHF; J gene: TRBJ1-5; clone size: many; V gene: TRBV6-2/TRBV6-3; D gene: NA